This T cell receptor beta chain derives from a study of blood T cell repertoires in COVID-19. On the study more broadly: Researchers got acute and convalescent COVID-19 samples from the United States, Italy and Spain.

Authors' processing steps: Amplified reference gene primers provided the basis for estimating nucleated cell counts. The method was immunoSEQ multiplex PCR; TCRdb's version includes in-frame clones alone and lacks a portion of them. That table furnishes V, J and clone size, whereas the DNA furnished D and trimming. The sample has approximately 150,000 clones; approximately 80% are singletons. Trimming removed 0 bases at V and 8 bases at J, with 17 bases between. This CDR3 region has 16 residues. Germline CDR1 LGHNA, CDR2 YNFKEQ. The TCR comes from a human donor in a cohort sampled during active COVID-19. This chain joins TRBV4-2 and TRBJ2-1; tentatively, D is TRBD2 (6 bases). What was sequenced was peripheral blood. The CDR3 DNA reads TGTGCCAGCAGCCAAGATGGGACTGCCCCTTGGGATGAGCAGTTCTTC. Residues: CASSQDGTAPWDEQFF.